This TCR beta chain was sequenced for a study of cytomegalovirus exposure and HLA in healthy donors. On the study more broadly: The Caucasian-associated ancestry cluster contained about four fifths of the approximately 420 genotyped donors. Study-wide results and limits: It was confirmed in vitro that three of the CMV-associated chains were specific for CMV antigens. In an earlier analysis, most TCR beta V segments were productive about 87% or about 30% of the time.

PCR used 60 Vbeta primers and 13 Jbeta primers. Method: immunoSEQ multiplex PCR; TCRdb's copy keeps in-frame clones and lacks some. The sample lists roughly 120,000 clones, about 76% occurring once. To note about this clone: The target antigen is unknown.

With 4 bases removed from V and 0 bases from J, the gap between germline ends came to 16 bases. CDR3 length: 16 amino acids. The germline CDR1 and CDR2 sequences are SGHRS and YFSETQ. V and J are TRBV5-1 and TRBJ1-1; D remains unclear. This clonotype originated in a man aged 35-49 years in good health and CMV-seronegative. Source material: PBMCs. The CDR3 loop is CASSPGGWSLNTEAFF. The CDR3 DNA follows: TGCGCCAGCAGCCCCGGAGGGTGGAGCCTGAACACTGAAGCTTTCTTT.